The 12 T cell receptor beta chains presented below share a single source sample, sequenced in a study of CD8 T cells in ankylosing spondylitis. Regarding the study as a whole: Ankylosing spondylitis blood seemed to carry a telltale TCR beta motif made of eight highly homologous variants.

In TCRdb, the 5' RACE reads were re-called with MiXCR into one record per CDR3 protein. The data show fewer than 450,000 distinct CDR3 sequences, 15% to 20% seen once. Their recognized antigens are unknown. Material for sequencing was blood, either unsorted or a sorted T cell fraction (not recorded which). The receptors were sampled from a male donor with ankylosing spondylitis.

The rearrangement links TRBV28 to TRBJ1-5, with D perhaps matching TRBD1 (6 bases). V shed 5 bases and J shed 7 bases, with 18 bases lying between them. The length of the CDR3 is 15 residues. Germline V gene sequence: CDR1 MDHEN, CDR2 SYDVKM. The CDR3 region has the DNA TGTGCCAGCAGTGTACAGGGTACGGGAGTCCAGCCCCAGCATTTT. The encoded protein is CASSVQGTGVQPQHF.

This clonotype appeared a few times. The rearrangement links TRBV12-3 or TRBV12-4 to TRBJ1-5, with 8 nucleotides matching TRBD1. The CDR3 is made up of 18 amino acids. The J segment lost 7 bases and the V segment lost 5 bases, leaving 19 bases of the junction unmatched. CDR3 sequence: CASSPVGGRQGSRQPQHF. The CDR3 region has the DNA TGTGCCAGCAGTCCAGTGGGGGGTAGACAGGGGTCACGGCAGCCCCAGCATTTT.

The V gene is TRBV7-9, the J gene TRBJ2-4, with 9 bases aligning to TRBD1. The V gene end was trimmed by 1 base and the J gene end by 5 bases; junction bases not matched to a gene: 3. The CDR3 is made up of 15 amino acids. CDR1 is SEHNR, CDR2 FQNEAQ, per germline (reference sequence). The CDR3 region is CASSLVRQGENIQYF. The CDR3 DNA reads as TGTGCCAGCAGCTTAGTCCGACAGGGGGAAAACATTCAGTACTTC.

This clonotype was picked up a small number of times. The chain's CDR3 is CASSTSANIQYF. CDR3 nucleotide sequence: TGTGCCAGCAGTACCTCAGCAAACATTCAGTACTTC. The V gene is TRBV12-3 or TRBV12-4, the J gene TRBJ2-4; unclear D gene. Trimming took off 5 bases at V and 6 bases at J, with 8 bases between the two ends. The CDR3 covers 12 residues.

The chain combines TRBV12-3 or TRBV12-4 with TRBJ2-4, with 7 bases matching TRBD2. Trimming took 7 bases from V and 1 from J; bases not matched to a gene: 1. The CDR3 extends over 13 amino acids. The CDR3 region is CASTGRAKNIQYF. CDR3 sequence (DNA): TGTGCCAGCACCGGGAGGGCCAAAAACATTCAGTACTTC.

The chain has TRBV6-1 and TRBJ2-3, with 7 bases matching TRBD2. CDR1 is MNHNS, CDR2 SASEGT, per germline. The CDR3 has 14 residues. V shed 8 bases, J shed 4 bases, and the junction held 9 bases outside the gene matches. This CDR3 is CASGTRGVPDTQYF. The CDR3 DNA is TGTGCCAGCGGGACCCGGGGGGTGCCAGATACGCAGTATTTT.

This clonotype was seen a few times. The genes are TRBV14 and TRBJ1-2; no firm D call. Germline V gives CDR1 SGHDN, CDR2 FVKESK. V was cut by 0 bases and J by 7 bases, with 21 bases left in between. The CDR3 length is 17 residues. In DNA, the CDR3 is TGTGCCAGCAGCCAAGATTTGAAGGGAGCCCTTGGTCTTGGCTACACCTTC. Its translation is CASSQDLKGALGLGYTF. The whole variable domain, filled in from reference TRBV14 and TRBJ1-2, reads EAGVTQFPSHSVIEKGQTVTLRCDPISGHDNLYWYRRVMGKEIKFLLHFVKESKQDESGMPNNRFLAERTGGTYSTLKVQPAELEDSGVYFCASSQDLKGALGLGYTFGSGTRLTVV.

The CDR3 loop reads CAISESDPGLAEQYF. CDR3 sequence (DNA): TGTGCCATCAGTGAGTCCGACCCCGGACTAGCGGAGCAGTACTTC. V usage is TRBV10-3 and J usage is TRBJ2-7, with TRBD2 matching over 9 bases. The CDR3 has 15 amino acids. V lost 0 bases, J lost 7 bases, and 7 bases stayed unmatched. The germline V gene encodes CDR1 ENHRY and CDR2 SYGVKD.

This chain links TRBV12-3 or TRBV12-4 with TRBJ1-2; D not certain. V lost 3 bases and J lost 2, with 10 bases in between. The CDR3 runs to 14 residues. The CDR3 DNA is TGTGCCAGCAGTTTGTTCGGTCAGAACTATGGCTACACCTTC. Translating gives CASSLFGQNYGYTF.

This clonotype appeared a few times. The rearrangement joins TRBV5-1 to TRBJ2-1; 10 nucleotides align to TRBD2. The CDR3 covers 15 residues. The V and J ends lost 0 bases and 6 bases, in that order; junction bases with no gene match: 3. Germline lookup yields CDR1 SGHRS and CDR2 YFSETQ. The CDR3 spells CASSLERGGSNEQFF. The CDR3 region has the DNA TGCGCCAGCAGCTTGGAGCGGGGGGGCTCCAATGAGCAGTTCTTC.

This clonotype was detected only a few times. This rearrangement joins TRBV20-1 to TRBJ2-3, with D possibly being TRBD2 (6 bases). Germline V gene data show CDR1 as DFQATT and CDR2 as SNEGSKA (reference sequence). This CDR3 region has 13 residues. V lost 5 bases to trimming and J lost 5 bases, with 14 bases between them. The CDR3 DNA sequence: TGCAGTGCTCCCCCAGCGGGTAAAGATACGCAGTATTTT. It specifies CSAPPAGKDTQYF.

This clonotype has more than one count but fewer than ten. The chain couples TRBV7-3 to TRBJ2-3; 10 bases map to TRBD2. Trimming took 0 bases from V and 0 from J; bases not matched to a gene: 6. The germline CDR1 and CDR2 sequences are SGHTA and FQGTGA. The CDR3 totals 18 residues. The CDR3 region is CASSLTASGGASTDTQYF. In DNA form, the CDR3 reads TGTGCCAGCAGCTTAACGGCTAGCGGGGGAGCTAGCACAGATACGCAGTATTTT. The full variable domain, in which reference TRBV7-3 and TRBJ2-3 provide the parts outside the CDR3, is GAGVSQTPSNKVTEKGKYVELRCDPISGHTALYWYRQSLGQGPEFLIYFQGTGAADDSGLPNDRFFAVRPEGSVSTLKIQRTERGDSAVYLCASSLTASGGASTDTQYFGPGTRLTVL.